The following is a TCR beta chain sequence with its context. These data come from a study of blood T cell repertoires in COVID-19. Across the whole study: Italy, Spain and the United States were the sources of the convalescent and acute COVID-19 samples. The analysed material was cDNA or gDNA that came from T cells, B-cell-depleted T cells, or PBMCs.

While infection was still active, Seattle patients were enrolled and then followed longitudinally. Authors' methods: Scientists estimated how many nucleated cells there were by amplifying reference gene primers. Profiling relied on immunoSEQ multiplex PCR, and the TCRdb table lists in-frame clones only, not all of them. V and J calls and clone size are given by that table; D and trimming were obtained from the DNA. Among roughly 200,000 clones listed, about 81% were seen once. CDR3 length: 13 amino acids. Germline V gene data show CDR1 as SGHAT and CDR2 as FQDESV (reference sequence). V shed 6 bases and J shed 1 base, with 8 bases lying between them.

This clonotype originated in a woman older than 75 with COVID-19, enrolled during active disease. The sequencing input was peripheral blood. This chain uses TRBV11-1 with TRBJ2-3; no reliable D call. The CDR3 region has the DNA TGTGCCAGCAGACCTTTAGGCACAGATACGCAGTATTTT. Translated, it gives CASRPLGTDTQYF.